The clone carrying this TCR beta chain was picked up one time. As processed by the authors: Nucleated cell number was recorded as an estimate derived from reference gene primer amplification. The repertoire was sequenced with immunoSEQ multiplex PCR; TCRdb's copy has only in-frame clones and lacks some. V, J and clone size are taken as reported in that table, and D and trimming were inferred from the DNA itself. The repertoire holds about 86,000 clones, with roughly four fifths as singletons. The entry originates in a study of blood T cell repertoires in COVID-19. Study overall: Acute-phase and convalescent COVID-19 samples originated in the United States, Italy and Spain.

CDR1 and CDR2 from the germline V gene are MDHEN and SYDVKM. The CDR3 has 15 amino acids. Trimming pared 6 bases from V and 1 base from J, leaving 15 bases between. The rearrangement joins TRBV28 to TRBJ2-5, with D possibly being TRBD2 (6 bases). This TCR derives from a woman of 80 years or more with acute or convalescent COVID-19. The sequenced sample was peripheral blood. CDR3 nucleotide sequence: TGTGCCAGCAGCCCAGGGACTTGGGCCCAAGAGACCCAGTACTTC. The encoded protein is CASSPGTWAQETQYF.